This T cell receptor (beta chain) was documented in a study of regulatory T cells in long-lasting Graves disease. Construction of the TCR beta libraries employed iRepertoire HTBI primers in conjunction with Arm-PCR of CDR3 regions. Methods used by the authors: Looking across samples, the authors found under 75 TRBV and 14 to 15 TRBJ segments. MiXCR, applied by TCRdb to the multiplex PCR reads, yields one record per CDR3 protein. The V and J calls and clone size are TCRdb's, not the authors'. The data contain approximately 400,000 distinct CDR3 sequences, roughly 20% of them singletons. The time point denotes: persistent/refractory GD, antithyroid drugs over 5 years with positive TRAb. From PBMCs, RNA was extracted and then used to make the TCR library. Germline V gene sequence: CDR1 MNHEY, CDR2 SVGEGT. The CDR3 loop spans 17 amino acids. The V gene end was trimmed by 5 bases and the J gene end by 4 bases; junction bases not matched to a gene: 12.

The J gene is TRBJ2-7, the V gene TRBV6-2 or TRBV6-3, with 12 bases aligning to TRBD2. The TCR comes from a female donor with Graves disease. The specimen was peripheral blood mononuclear cells (PBMCs), collected when the disease was refractory, from a patient treated with antithyroid drugs. The CDR3 DNA sequence: TGTGCCAGCAGTCGGCGGACTAGCGGGACCGCCCCATACGAGCAGTACTTC. This translates into CASSRRTSGTAPYEQYF.